This TCR beta chain appears in the sequencing data of a study of cytomegalovirus exposure and HLA in healthy donors. Study results and limitations: An assumption of roughly uniform sequencing depth across donors underlay the presence/absence analyses. Common viral pathogens (according to a later analysis) appeared linked to several of the most significant clusters. Segments of the TCR beta V type were, in most cases, productive about 87% or about 30% of the time in an earlier analysis.

V was cut by 4 bases and J by 8 bases, with 15 bases left in between. The CDR3 length is 13 residues. Germline CDR1 and CDR2: SGHTS and YDEGEE. This cohort consisted of healthy bone marrow donors. As to this clone: Its antigen is undetermined.

The primer mix had 60 Vbeta and 13 Jbeta primers. Some clones are missing from TCRdb's copy, which holds only in-frame ones; the method was immunoSEQ multiplex PCR. This sample lists some 130,000 clones; its ten largest clones have about 1.5%. The source is a middle-aged woman in good health and CMV-seropositive. The rearrangement uses TRBV5-8 and TRBJ1-2; D possibly corresponds to TRBD1 (6 bases). Sequencing was done on a sample of PBMCs. CDR3 coding DNA: TGTGCCAGCAGCCCCGGACAGTGGAGGGGCTACACCTTC. The encoded protein is CASSPGQWRGYTF.